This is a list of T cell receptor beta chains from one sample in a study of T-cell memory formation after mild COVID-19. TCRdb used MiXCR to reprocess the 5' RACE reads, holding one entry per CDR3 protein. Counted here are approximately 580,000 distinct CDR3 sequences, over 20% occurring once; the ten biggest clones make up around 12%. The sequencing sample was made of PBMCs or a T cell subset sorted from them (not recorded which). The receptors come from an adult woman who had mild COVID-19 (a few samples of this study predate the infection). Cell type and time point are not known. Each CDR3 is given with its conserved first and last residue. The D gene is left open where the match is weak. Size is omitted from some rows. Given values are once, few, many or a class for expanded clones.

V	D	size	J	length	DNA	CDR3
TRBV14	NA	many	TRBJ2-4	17	TGTGCCAGCAGCCCAGGACAGGGAGGGGTTCTTAGAAACATTCAGTACTTC	CASSPGQGGVLRNIQYF
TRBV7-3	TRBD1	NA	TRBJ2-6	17	TGTGCCAGCAGCATAGGACAGGGATTCTCTGGGGCCAACGTCCTGACTTTC	CASSIGQGFSGANVLTF
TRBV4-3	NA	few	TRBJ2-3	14	TGCGCCAGCAGCCAAGATATGAGGTCGGATACGCAGTATTTT	CASSQDMRSDTQYF
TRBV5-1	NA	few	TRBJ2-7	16	TGCGCCAGCAGCTTTCCATTGGACAGCCTCCTCCGCGAGCAGTACTTC	CASSFPLDSLLREQYF
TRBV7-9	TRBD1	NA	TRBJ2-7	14	TGTGCCAGCAGAATCTCCGGGACAGAAAACGAGCAGTACTTC	CASRISGTENEQYF
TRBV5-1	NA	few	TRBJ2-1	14	TGCGCCAGCATGGTTGGGGGGGCGAGGGATGAGCAGTTCTTC	CASMVGGARDEQFF
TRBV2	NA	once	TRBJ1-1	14	TGTGCCAGCTTACTGGACAAGCTGAACACTGAAGCTTTCTTT	CASLLDKLNTEAFF
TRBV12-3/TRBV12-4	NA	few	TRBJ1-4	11	TGTGCCAGCGGCTCCGGGCACAGGGAGTTTTTT	CASGSGHREFF
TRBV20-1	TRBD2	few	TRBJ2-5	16	TGCAGTGCTCGAAGACCGGGGCTAGCGGGGGAGGAGACCCAGTACTTC	CSARRPGLAGEETQYF
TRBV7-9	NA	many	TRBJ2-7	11	TGTGCCAGCCAGGGGTTCTACGAGCAGTACTTC	CASQGFYEQYF
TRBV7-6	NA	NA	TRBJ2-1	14	TGTGCCAGCAGCTTAGCGGTCAGGGGTTCCGAGCAGTTCTTC	CASSLAVRGSEQFF
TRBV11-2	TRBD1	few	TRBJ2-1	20	TGTGCCAGCAGCGCACTTAGCCGACAGGGGGCAGGGGGAGGTTACAATGAGCAGTTCTTC	CASSALSRQGAGGGYNEQFF
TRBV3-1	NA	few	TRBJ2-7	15	TGTGCCAGCAGCCAAGAGAGACAGGATCTCTACGAGCAGTACTTC	CASSQERQDLYEQYF
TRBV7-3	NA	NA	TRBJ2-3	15	TGTGCCAGCAGCTTAGGTAGCTTTAGCACAGATACGCAGTATTTT	CASSLGSFSTDTQYF
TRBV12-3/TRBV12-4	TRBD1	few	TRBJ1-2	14	TGTGCCAGCAGTTTAGCCCAGGGGGCGCATGGCTACACCTTC	CASSLAQGAHGYTF
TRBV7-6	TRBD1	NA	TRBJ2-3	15	TGTGCCAGCAGCGGAGGACAGGGGGAAACAGATACGCAGTATTTT	CASSGGQGETDTQYF
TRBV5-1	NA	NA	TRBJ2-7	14	TGCGCCAGCAGCACTGGACAGAGCTCCTACGAGCAGTACTTC	CASSTGQSSYEQYF
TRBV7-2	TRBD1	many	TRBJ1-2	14	TGTGCCAGCAGCTTTTCGGGACAGGGCTATGGCTACACCTTC	CASSFSGQGYGYTF
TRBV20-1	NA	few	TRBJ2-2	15	TGCAGTGCTAGAGAGGGGGCGTTGGACACCGGGGAGCTGTTTTTT	CSAREGALDTGELFF
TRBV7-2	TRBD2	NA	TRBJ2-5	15	TGTGCCAGCAGCCAAGAGCGGGGGGGCCACGAGACCCAGTACTTC	CASSQERGGHETQYF
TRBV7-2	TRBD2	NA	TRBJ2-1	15	TGTGCCAGCAGCTCAACTAGCGGGGCCCTCAATGAGCAGTTCTTC	CASSSTSGALNEQFF
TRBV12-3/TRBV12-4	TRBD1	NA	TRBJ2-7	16	TGTGCCAGCACCTTGACTTCGGGACAGGGGATGTACGAGCAGTACTTC	CASTLTSGQGMYEQYF
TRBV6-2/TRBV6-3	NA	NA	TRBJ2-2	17	TGTGCCAGCAGTTACTCGGTACTTTATAGGGGCACCGGGGAGCTGTTTTTT	CASSYSVLYRGTGELFF
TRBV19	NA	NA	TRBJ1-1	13	TGTGCCAGTAGTATCAGGGGAGGCACTGAAGCTTTCTTT	CASSIRGGTEAFF
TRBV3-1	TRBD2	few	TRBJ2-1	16	TGTGCCAGCAGCCCCCCTAGTTGGGGAGGGGACAATGAGCAGTTCTTC	CASSPPSWGGDNEQFF
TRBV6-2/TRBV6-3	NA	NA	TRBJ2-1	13	TGTGCCAGCAGTACCAACACGGCGAATGAGCAGTTCTTC	CASSTNTANEQFF
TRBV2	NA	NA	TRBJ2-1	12	TGTGCCAGCACCCGAGGGAGCACGTCGCAGTTCTTC	CASTRGSTSQFF
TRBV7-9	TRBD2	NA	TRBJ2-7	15	TGTGCCAGCAGCTTGGGACTAGCGGAAGGCTACGAGCAGTACTTC	CASSLGLAEGYEQYF
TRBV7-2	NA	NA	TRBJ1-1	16	TGTGCCAGCAGCTTGGTGGGGACCCCCTCGTACACTGAAGCTTTCTTT	CASSLVGTPSYTEAFF
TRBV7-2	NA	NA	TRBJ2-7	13	TGTGCCAGCAGCTGGGGACCAGCCTACGAGCAGTACTTC	CASSWGPAYEQYF
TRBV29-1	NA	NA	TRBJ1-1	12	TGCAGCGTTGAGGTGCGGGGCACTGAAGCTTTCTTT	CSVEVRGTEAFF
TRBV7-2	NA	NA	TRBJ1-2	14	TGTGCCAGCAGCTTAGCAGGCTATGACTATGGCTACACCTTC	CASSLAGYDYGYTF
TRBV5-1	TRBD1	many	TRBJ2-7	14	TGCGCCAGCAGCTCGCCCGGGACAGGGGGCGAGCAGTACTTC	CASSSPGTGGEQYF
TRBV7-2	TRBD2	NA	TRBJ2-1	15	TGTGCCAGCACCAGTCTAGCGGGGAACTACAATGAGCAGTTCTTC	CASTSLAGNYNEQFF